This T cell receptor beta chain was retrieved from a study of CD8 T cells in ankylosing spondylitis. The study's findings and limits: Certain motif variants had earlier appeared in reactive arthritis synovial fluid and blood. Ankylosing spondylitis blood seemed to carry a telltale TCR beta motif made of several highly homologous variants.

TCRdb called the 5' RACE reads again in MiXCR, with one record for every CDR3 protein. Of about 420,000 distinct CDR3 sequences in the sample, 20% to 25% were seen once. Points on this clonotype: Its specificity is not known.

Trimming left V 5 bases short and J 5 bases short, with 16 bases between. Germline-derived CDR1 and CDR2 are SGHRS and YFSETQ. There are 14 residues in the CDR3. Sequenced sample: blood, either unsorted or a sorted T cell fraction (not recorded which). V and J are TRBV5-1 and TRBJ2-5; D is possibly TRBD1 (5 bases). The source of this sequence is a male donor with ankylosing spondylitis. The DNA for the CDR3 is TGCGCCAGCAGACCTACTGGGGCCTGGGAGACCCAGTACTTC. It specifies CASRPTGAWETQYF.